Listed below are T cell receptor beta chains from one sample, sequenced in a study of shared clonotypes between healthy human individuals. Here immunoSEQ multiplex PCR was the method, and the copy in TCRdb shows in-frame clones only, minus some. Of roughly 2.2 million clones in the sample, 85% to 95% were seen once. Input material: naive CD4+ T cells from PBMCs. Source of these receptors: a man younger than 35 in good health. Some clones in this sample may be carry-over from other donors' samples. The CDR3 runs from the conserved cysteine through the conserved F or W. Fields, in order: V gene, J gene, D gene, clone size, CDR3 protein, CDR3 DNA. D genes are given only for firm matches. Where a row states a size, it is once, few, many or the class of an expanded clone; other rows omit it.

V gene: TRBV20-1; J gene: TRBJ1-1; D gene: -; clone size: -; CDR3 protein: CSAPRAPEAFF; CDR3 DNA: TGCAGTGCTCCCAGGGCACCTGAAGCTTTCTTT
V gene: TRBV5-1; J gene: TRBJ2-3; D gene: -; clone size: -; CDR3 protein: CASSLADTQYF; CDR3 DNA: TGCGCCAGCAGCTTGGCAGATACGCAGTATTTT
V gene: TRBV7-3; J gene: TRBJ2-2; D gene: -; clone size: -; CDR3 protein: CASSGPAGELFF; CDR3 DNA: TGTGCCAGCTCGGGACCAGCCGGGGAGCTGTTTTTT
V gene: TRBV6-5; J gene: TRBJ1-5; D gene: TRBD1; clone size: -; CDR3 protein: CASSYSGQGGQPQHF; CDR3 DNA: TGTGCCAGCAGTTACTCCGGACAGGGGGGCCAGCCCCAGCATTTT
V gene: TRBV2; J gene: TRBJ1-2; D gene: TRBD1; clone size: -; CDR3 protein: CASTGQGAEGYTF; CDR3 DNA: TGTGCCAGCACCGGACAGGGGGCGGAAGGCTACACCTTC
V gene: TRBV7-2; J gene: TRBJ2-3; D gene: -; clone size: -; CDR3 protein: CAGFRDLNTDTQYF; CDR3 DNA: TGTGCCGGTTTCCGGGACTTAAACACAGATACGCAGTATTTT
V gene: TRBV9; J gene: TRBJ2-3; D gene: -; clone size: -; CDR3 protein: CASSVGWGPSTDTQYF; CDR3 DNA: TGTGCCAGCAGCGTAGGTTGGGGGCCGAGCACAGATACGCAGTATTTT
V gene: TRBV15; J gene: TRBJ2-4; D gene: -; clone size: -; CDR3 protein: CATSRETGTGNIQYF; CDR3 DNA: TGTGCCACCAGCAGAGAAACAGGGACCGGGAACATTCAGTACTTC
V gene: TRBV7-9; J gene: TRBJ1-2; D gene: TRBD1; clone size: -; CDR3 protein: CASSLGQGVNYGYTF; CDR3 DNA: TGTGCCAGCAGCTTAGGACAGGGGGTAAACTATGGCTACACCTTC
V gene: TRBV6-6; J gene: TRBJ1-1; D gene: -; clone size: -; CDR3 protein: CASSYSGGTYTEAFF; CDR3 DNA: TGTGCCAGCAGTTACTCTGGGGGGACCTACACTGAAGCTTTCTTT
V gene: TRBV9; J gene: TRBJ2-7; D gene: TRBD2; clone size: -; CDR3 protein: CASSPRTSGSEQYF; CDR3 DNA: TGTGCCAGCAGCCCTCGGACTAGCGGGAGCGAGCAGTACTTC
V gene: TRBV7-7; J gene: TRBJ1-2; D gene: -; clone size: -; CDR3 protein: CASSSSCRQGVGVNYGYTF; CDR3 DNA: TGTGCCAGCAGCTCTAGTTGCCGTCAGGGCGTCGGGGTTAACTATGGCTACACCTTC
V gene: TRBV7-3; J gene: TRBJ2-5; D gene: TRBD2; clone size: -; CDR3 protein: CASSSGRDGETQYF; CDR3 DNA: TGTGCCAGCAGCTCCGGGAGGGACGGTGAGACCCAGTACTTC
V gene: TRBV2; J gene: TRBJ1-1; D gene: -; clone size: few; CDR3 protein: CASSDSGRNTEAFF; CDR3 DNA: TGTGCCAGCAGTGACTCGGGCAGGAACACTGAAGCTTTCTTT
V gene: TRBV29-1; J gene: TRBJ2-1; D gene: -; clone size: -; CDR3 protein: CSVDLRSYNEQFF; CDR3 DNA: TGCAGCGTGGATTTACGCTCCTACAATGAGCAGTTCTTC
V gene: TRBV18; J gene: TRBJ2-2; D gene: -; clone size: -; CDR3 protein: CASSPPTQGLNTGELFF; CDR3 DNA: TGTGCCAGCTCACCACCCACACAGGGTTTGAACACCGGGGAGCTGTTTTTT
V gene: TRBV19; J gene: TRBJ2-1; D gene: -; clone size: -; CDR3 protein: CASSVLAAAYNEQFF; CDR3 DNA: TGTGCCAGTTCGGTGTTAGCGGCGGCGTACAATGAGCAGTTCTTC
V gene: TRBV4-3; J gene: TRBJ2-6; D gene: -; clone size: once; CDR3 protein: CASSPRGRGFSGANVLTF; CDR3 DNA: TGCGCCAGCAGCCCAAGAGGCAGGGGATTTTCTGGGGCCAACGTCCTGACTTTC
V gene: TRBV28; J gene: TRBJ1-2; D gene: -; clone size: -; CDR3 protein: CASSNDRGYTF; CDR3 DNA: TGTGCCAGCAGCAACGATCGGGGCTACACCTTC
V gene: TRBV14; J gene: TRBJ2-1; D gene: TRBD2; clone size: -; CDR3 protein: CASSQVGLAGYNEQFF; CDR3 DNA: TGTGCCAGCAGCCAAGTCGGGCTAGCGGGTTACAATGAGCAGTTCTTC